Listed below are T cell receptor beta chains from one sample, sequenced in a study of blood T cell repertoires in COVID-19. Assay used: immunoSEQ multiplex PCR; TCRdb lists only in-frame clones, some missing. Of about 410,000 clones listed, 70% to 90% are singletons. Source material: peripheral blood. The receptors originated from a woman between 40 and 55 years old with COVID-19, enrolled during active disease. The CDR3 runs from the conserved cysteine through the conserved F or W.

>TRBV6-5|TRBJ1-6|15
CASRLGTAYNSPLHF
>TRBV6-5|TRBJ1-5|15
CASSPGQGQNQPQHF
>TRBV19|TRBJ1-2|14
CASSIDRDIYGYTF
>TRBV9|TRBJ1-5|15
CASSVSAGFGQPQHF
>TRBV5-1|TRBJ2-7|15
CASNSGLAGSYEQYF
>TRBV7-9|TRBJ2-2|14
CASHRELITGELFF
>TRBV6-5|TRBJ1-6|14
CASSLRQPNSPLHF
>TRBV6-2/TRBV6-3|TRBJ1-5|17
CASSYEGRGLPNQPQHF
>TRBV28|TRBJ1-2|13
CASSLGQKNGYTF
>TRBV13|TRBJ2-1|18
CASSPRAMTSGGYNEQFF
>TRBV5-1|TRBJ2-3|16
CASSSNPTGPTDTQYF
>TRBV5-1|TRBJ2-1|14
CASSTGTAFNEQFF
>TRBV10-3|TRBJ1-4|17
CAISASVGSLRGEKLFF
>TRBV7-6|TRBJ2-3|15
CASSLGTASTDTQYF
>TRBV5-3|TRBJ1-3|18
CARSLHIKTASSGNTIYF
>TRBV6-4|TRBJ2-2|15
CASSDPGTDTGELFF
>TRBV7-2|TRBJ2-1|12
CASSIHHNEQFF
>TRBV7-9|TRBJ1-6|15
CASSSWAAGGSPLHF
>TRBV19|TRBJ2-5|16
CASSRKTGSYQETQYF
>TRBV5-1|TRBJ1-1|14
CASSSTGTATEAFF
>TRBV27|TRBJ1-1|14
CASSFSTANTEAFF
>TRBV12-3/TRBV12-4|TRBJ2-1|13
CASSTGTSVEQFF
>TRBV28|TRBJ1-6|14
CATRTLRLNSPLHF
>TRBV10-3|TRBJ1-1|14
CAISESRQGTEAFF
>TRBV19|TRBJ1-6|15
CASSIGGGRNSPLHF
>TRBV5-6|TRBJ1-1|14
CASSWRSGNTEAFF
>TRBV15|TRBJ2-7|13
CATSSGQTHEQYF
>TRBV19|TRBJ1-5|13
CASRNRGNQPQHF
>TRBV7-9|TRBJ1-2|14
CASSFSGAVDGYTF
>TRBV11-3|TRBJ2-2|17
CASSLEPWQGSTGELFF
>TRBV19|TRBJ1-6|15
CASTQRGTGGSPLHF